Shown below are 21 T cell receptor beta chains from a single sample sequenced in a study of cytomegalovirus exposure and HLA in healthy donors. Primers for the PCR totalled 60 Vbeta and 13 Jbeta. Clones were sequenced by immunoSEQ multiplex PCR, and TCRdb holds only the in-frame ones, with some missing. The sample has under 200,000 clones; roughly 80% are singletons. The material sequenced was PBMCs. Receptor source: a girl aged 10 to 17 in good health and CMV-seropositive.

This sequence joins TRBV19 and TRBJ1-5, with D possibly being TRBD1 (5 bases). The CDR3 sequence is 13 residues long. CDR1 is LNHDA and CDR2 is SQIVND in the germline V gene (reference sequence). The V end was cut by 8 bases, the J end by 2 bases, with 10 bases between. This CDR3 is CASRTGGNQPQHF. For the CDR3, the DNA is TGTGCCAGTCGAACGGGGGGCAATCAGCCCCAGCATTTT. The whole variable domain, filled in from reference TRBV19 and TRBJ1-5, reads DGGITQSPKYLFRKEGQNVTLSCEQNLNHDAMYWYRQDPGQGLRLIYYSQIVNDFQKGDIAEGYSVSREKKESFPLTVTSAQKNPTAFYLCASRTGGNQPQHFGDGTRLSIL.

The chain is built from TRBV25-1 and TRBJ2-1; no reliable D call. The CDR3 is made up of 13 amino acids. Germline V gives CDR1 MGHDK, CDR2 SYGVNS. The ends were cut back, 4 bases at V and 4 bases at J, with 8 bases in the middle. The CDR3 is CASSVEVYNEQFF. The CDR3 DNA sequence: TGTGCCAGCAGTGTTGAGGTTTACAATGAGCAGTTCTTC.

This clone was observed a handful of times. This chain uses TRBV5-1 with TRBJ2-1; 9 bases line up with TRBD1. Germline lookup yields CDR1 SGHRS and CDR2 YFSETQ. The CDR3 runs to 15 residues. The V segment lost 4 bases and the J segment 4 bases; nucleotides outside the gene matches: 6. The DNA of the CDR3 is TGCGCCAGCAGCCAACAGGGGGCACAATACAATGAGCAGTTCTTC. This codes for CASSQQGAQYNEQFF.

The CDR3 protein is CASSPRETGGLYGYTF. The DNA for the CDR3 is TGTGCCAGCAGTCCCCGTGAGACAGGGGGCCTCTATGGCTACACCTTC. The rearrangement links TRBV7-2 to TRBJ1-2; 10 bases fit TRBD1. J lost 4 bases, V lost 6 bases, and 11 bases had no gene match. CDR1 SGHTA and CDR2 FQGNSA come from the germline V gene. The CDR3 is 16 amino acids.

The chain recombines TRBV19 with TRBJ1-2; 8 bases align to TRBD1. This CDR3 contains 17 residues. Germline CDR1 reads LNHDA; CDR2 reads SQIVND (reference sequence). V shed 2 bases and J 2 bases; nucleotides not matched to a gene: 10. The CDR3 nucleotides are TGTGCCAGTAGTATAAGAGACCAGGGGGCGCAGAACTATGGCTACACCTTC. This codes for CASSIRDQGAQNYGYTF.

This chain uses TRBV6-1 with TRBJ1-5; maybe TRBD1 (6 bases). Trimming took 4 bases from V and 10 from J, leaving 11 bases between them. The CDR3 loop spans 12 amino acids. The germline V gene encodes CDR1 MNHNS and CDR2 SASEGT. CDR3 sequence: CASSGTGSPQHF. In DNA form, the CDR3 reads TGTGCCAGCAGTGGTACAGGGAGCCCCCAGCATTTT.

This clone occurred once. The chain uses TRBV27 and TRBJ1-4; the D gene is possibly TRBD1 (5 bases). V was pared by 8 bases and J by 8 bases, with 18 bases between. CDR3 length equals 14 residues. CDR1 is MNHEY, CDR2 SMNVEV, per germline (reference sequence). CDR3: CASSSGQGGEKLFF. As DNA, the CDR3 is TGTGCCAGCTCCTCCGGGCAGGGAGGGGAAAAACTGTTTTTT.

This CDR3 reads CASSLGTSGRGNEQFF. The DNA of the CDR3 is TGTGCCAGCAGCTTAGGTACTAGCGGGAGGGGAAATGAGCAGTTCTTC. This chain uses TRBV11-3 with TRBJ2-1; 13 bases match TRBD2. CDR1 and CDR2 from the germline V gene are SGHNT and YENEEA. J was trimmed by 7 bases and V by 1 base; bases with no gene match: 4. This CDR3 is 16 amino acids long.

The table lists this clone with a count of one. This chain links TRBV5-1 with TRBJ1-2; D ambiguous. Germline-derived CDR1 and CDR2 are SGHRS and YFSETQ. The V gene lost 0 bases and the J gene lost 10 bases, with 10 bases spanning the gap. The CDR3 runs 12 residues. DNA of the CDR3: TGCGCCAGCAGCTTGGACGGCAGACTCTACACCTTC. This translates into CASSLDGRLYTF.

Here the CDR3 reads CASSSGAGGITDTQYF. The CDR3 DNA reads as TGCGCCAGCAGCTCGGGGGCAGGGGGAATCACAGATACGCAGTATTTT. V usage is TRBV5-1 and J usage is TRBJ2-3, with D perhaps matching TRBD1 (7 bases). The germline V gene has CDR1 SGHRS and CDR2 YFSETQ. CDR3 length: 16 residues. V shed 3 bases and J shed 2 bases, with 16 bases lying between them.

The chain joins TRBV27 to TRBJ1-4, with 10 nucleotides matching TRBD1. There are 14 residues in the CDR3. Trimming removed 4 bases from V and 7 bases from J; junction bases left unmatched: 3. Germline V gives CDR1 MNHEY, CDR2 SMNVEV (reference sequence). The CDR3 DNA sequence: TGTGCCAGCAGTTACCGGGACAGGGGTGAAAAACTGTTTTTT. Amino acid sequence: CASSYRDRGEKLFF.

J is TRBJ1-1 and V is TRBV27; D remains ambiguous. V lost 5 bases and J 0 bases, leaving 7 bases between the germline ends. Per germline, CDR1 MNHEY and CDR2 SMNVEV (reference sequence). CDR3 length equals 13 residues. The CDR3: CASSGHLNTEAFF. Here the CDR3 DNA reads TGTGCCAGCAGTGGGCACTTGAACACTGAAGCTTTCTTT.

Turning to this clone: A junction end diverges from the germline sequence, so it may reflect a read error. The chain combines TRBV19 with TRBJ1-3; D unresolved. Germline assignment: CDR1 LNHDA and CDR2 SQIVND (reference sequence). The CDR3 is 12 amino acids. The CDR3 DNA sequence: TGCGCGGGGTCACCGGACGGAAACACCATATATTTT. Amino acid sequence: CAGSPDGNTIYF.

The V and J genes are TRBV6-6 and TRBJ1-1, with 7 bases fitting TRBD1. There are 13 residues in the CDR3. Unmatched junction bases numbered 4, after V lost 2 bases and J lost 7 bases. In germline, CDR1 is MNHNY, CDR2 SVGAGI (reference sequence). In nucleotides, the CDR3 is TGTGCCAGCAGTTACCACCGGGACAGTGAAGCTTTCTTT. Protein: CASSYHRDSEAFF.

V is TRBV30 and J is TRBJ2-1, with 10 bases identical to TRBD2. Germline CDR1 reads GTSNPN; CDR2 reads SVGIG (reference sequence). Trimming took 2 bases from V and 4 from J; bases not matched to a gene: 8. The CDR3 extends over 16 amino acids. DNA of the CDR3: TGTGCCTGGAGTAGGTTAGCGGGGGGAGGGTACAATGAGCAGTTCTTC. Translated: CAWSRLAGGGYNEQFF. The whole variable domain, filled in from reference TRBV30 and TRBJ2-1, reads SQTIHQWPATLVQPVGSPLSLECTVEGTSNPNLYWYRQAAGRGLQLLFYSVGIGQISSEVPQNLSASRPQDRQFILSSKKLLLSDSGFYLCAWSRLAGGGYNEQFFGPGTRLTVL.

Turning to this clone: The junction departs from germline at one end; a sequencing error may be responsible. The chain couples TRBV13 to TRBJ1-4, with TRBD1 matching 7 bases. The CDR3 spans 15 residues. The germline gives CDR1 PRHDT, CDR2 FYEKMQ (reference sequence). In DNA, the CDR3 is TGCCACCGGACAGGAGGCAGTCGAGGGTATGAAAAACTGTTTTTT. As protein: CHRTGGSRGYEKLFF.

This chain connects TRBV5-4 to TRBJ2-5; D may be TRBD1 (6 bases). V lost 0 bases and J 1 base, leaving 10 bases between the germline ends. The CDR3 has 15 residues. Germline values: CDR1 SGHNT, CDR2 YYREEE (reference sequence). The CDR3 spells CASSLVPGVQETQYF. The CDR3 coding sequence is TGTGCCAGCAGCTTGGTTCCAGGGGTCCAAGAGACCCAGTACTTC.

J is TRBJ1-5 and V is TRBV4-3, with TRBD1 matching 9 bases. Germline V lookup: CDR1 LGHNA, CDR2 YSLEER. The J segment lost 3 bases and the V segment lost 4 bases, leaving 4 bases of the junction unmatched. CDR3 size: 15 residues. The DNA of the CDR3 is TGCGCCAGCAGCCGGGACAGGGATCACAATCAGCCCCAGCATTTT. As protein: CASSRDRDHNQPQHF.

This chain links TRBV7-6 with TRBJ2-7; TRBD1 matches at 9 bases. Germline V gene sequence: CDR1 SGHVS, CDR2 FNYEAQ. The CDR3 loop spans 15 amino acids. V lost 3 bases, J lost 2 bases, and 5 bases stayed unmatched. The CDR3 coding sequence is TGTGCCAGCAGCTTGGAGGGACAGGGTACCTACGAGCAGTACTTC. Protein: CASSLEGQGTYEQYF.

The V and J genes are TRBV2 and TRBJ2-7; 12 bases fit TRBD2. Germline-derived CDR1 and CDR2 are SNHLY and FYNNEI. The CDR3 totals 16 residues. Germline trimming cut 8 bases from V and 5 bases from J; bases unmatched to any gene: 13. CDR3 in amino acids: CASGGETSGSLNEQYF. DNA for the CDR3: TGTGCCAGCGGAGGGGAGACTAGCGGGAGTCTCAACGAGCAGTACTTC.

The gene calls are TRBV19 and TRBJ1-3; D is unresolved. Germline values: CDR1 LNHDA, CDR2 SQIVND (reference sequence). V dropped 7 bases and J dropped 14 bases, with 24 bases sitting between them. The CDR3 is 14 amino acids. CDR3 in DNA: TGTGCCAGTACCAGCCACAGTGATAAGGAGGCGGTATATTTT. Amino acid sequence: CASTSHSDKEAVYF.